This T cell receptor beta chain comes out of a study of Graves' ophthalmopathy and Graves' hyperthyroidism. This clonotype was seen more than once but under ten times. This may be a read error, as it is one base from a much larger clone. CDR3 length: 14 residues. Looked up from germline, CDR1 is SEHNR and CDR2 is FQNEAQ (reference sequence). The authors amplified TCR beta CDR3 regions from RNA transcripts. After a first-round RT-PCR with HTBI primers, a second-round multiplex PCR was run. MiXCR was run by TCRdb on the multiplex PCR reads, yielding one entry per CDR3 protein. The data show about 620,000 distinct CDR3 sequences, 20% to 25% seen once. Calling hyperthyroidism stable required that no ophthalmopathy show up within 18 months of follow-up.

The chain recombines TRBV7-9 with TRBJ1-2; TRBD1 matches at 10 bases. This clonotype was obtained from a woman in her late teens or twenties with stable Graves' hyperthyroidism. Some clones in this sample may be carry-over from other donors' samples. The sequenced material came from peripheral blood. The CDR3 sequence: CVSSFSGTGDGYTF. As DNA, the CDR3 is TGTGTCAGCAGCTTCTCCGGGACAGGGGATGGCTACACCTTC.